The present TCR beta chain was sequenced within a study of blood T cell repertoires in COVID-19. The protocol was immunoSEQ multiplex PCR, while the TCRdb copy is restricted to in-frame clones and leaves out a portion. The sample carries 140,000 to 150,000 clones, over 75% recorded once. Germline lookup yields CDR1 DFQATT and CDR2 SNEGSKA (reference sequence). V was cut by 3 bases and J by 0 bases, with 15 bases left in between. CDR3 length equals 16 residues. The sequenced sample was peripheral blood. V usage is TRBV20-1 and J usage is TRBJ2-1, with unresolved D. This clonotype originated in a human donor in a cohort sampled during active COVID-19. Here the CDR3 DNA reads TGCAGTGCTAGTGCCGACTCTGCGAGCTCCTACAATGAGCAGTTCTTC. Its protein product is CSASADSASSYNEQFF.